Following are 9 T cell receptor beta chains from one sample sequenced in a study of OX40 agonist ivuxolimab in advanced cancers. Clones were sequenced by immunoSEQ multiplex PCR, and TCRdb holds only the in-frame ones, with some missing. The table lists about 67,000 clones, about 88% of them singletons. Here the sequenced sample was CD4+ or CD8+ T cells sorted from blood, taken in a trial of the OX40 agonist ivuxolimab. These receptors were taken from an adult with an advanced solid tumor such as melanoma, head and neck, liver or kidney cancer.

This CDR3 reads CSVKGGTANTGELFF. CDR3 coding DNA: TGCAGCGTGAAGGGTGGGACAGCGAACACCGGGGAGCTGTTTTTT. J is TRBJ2-2 and V is TRBV29-1; TRBD1 matches at 7 bases. The CDR3 totals 15 residues. Trimming at V came to 6 bases and at J to 0 bases, leaving 7 bases not matched to a gene. Germline lookup yields CDR1 SQVTM and CDR2 ANQGSEA.

The table lists this clone with a few counts. J is TRBJ1-1 and V is TRBV6-5; unclear D gene. V dropped 6 bases and J dropped 6 bases, with 8 bases sitting between them. Germline assignment: CDR1 MNHEY and CDR2 SVGAGI. There are 11 residues in the CDR3. The CDR3 here is CASSRAAEAFF. The CDR3 DNA sequence: TGTGCCAGCAGCCGGGCCGCTGAAGCTTTCTTT.

The V gene is TRBV7-9, the J gene TRBJ2-3, with no clear D. V shed 4 bases and J shed 0 bases, with 17 bases lying between them. Germline CDR1 reads SEHNR; CDR2 reads FQNEAQ (reference sequence). The CDR3 is made up of 17 amino acids. The CDR3 protein is CASSYPTRRSSTDTQYF. The CDR3 DNA sequence: TGTGCCAGCAGCTACCCGACGAGGAGATCTAGCACAGATACGCAGTATTTT.

This chain links TRBV28 with TRBJ2-5; D is possibly TRBD1 (6 bases). The CDR3 runs 13 residues. Trimming took 4 bases from V and 4 from J, leaving 10 bases between them. CDR1 is MDHEN, CDR2 SYDVKM, per germline. The CDR3 here is CASSSPGVETQYF. The CDR3 DNA reads TGTGCCAGCAGTTCCCCAGGGGTAGAGACCCAGTACTTC.

The count of this clone is one. The gene calls are TRBV7-9 and TRBJ2-5; D might be TRBD1 or TRBD2, each matching 6 bases. Trimming pared 1 base from V and 0 bases from J, leaving 9 bases between. The CDR3 covers 15 residues. Germline V gene lookup returns CDR1 SEHNR and CDR2 FQNEAQ (reference sequence). As DNA, the CDR3 is TGTGCCAGCAGCTTAGGCGGGACACACCAAGAGACCCAGTACTTC. Protein product: CASSLGGTHQETQYF. Together with reference TRBV7-9 and TRBJ2-5, the CDR3 gives the full variable domain: DTGVSQNPRHKITKRGQNVTFRCDPISEHNRLYWYRQTLGQGPEFLTYFQNEAQLEKSRLLSDRFSAERPKGSFSTLEIQRTEQGDSAMYLCASSLGGTHQETQYFGPGTRLLVL.

The chain joins TRBV11-3 to TRBJ2-5; perhaps TRBD2 as D (6 bases). This CDR3 is 17 amino acids long. V was trimmed by 5 bases and J by 5 bases, leaving 24 bases between them. CDR1 is SGHNT and CDR2 is YENEEA in the germline V gene. The CDR3: CASSTQWRDDGEETQYF. The DNA of the CDR3 is TGTGCCAGCAGCACCCAGTGGAGGGATGATGGTGAGGAGACCCAGTACTTC.

This clone was counted once. This chain connects TRBV21-1 to TRBJ1-3. TRBV21-1 is reported as a pseudogene. There are 13 residues in the CDR3. In DNA, the CDR3 is TGTGCCAGCAGCAAAGCTTTTTTAAACACCATATATTTT. Amino acid sequence: CASSKAFLNTIYF.

The rearrangement joins TRBV10-3 to TRBJ1-6, with D possibly TRBD1 on 6 matching bases. The CDR3 sequence is 13 residues long. Trimming stripped 10 bases from V and 7 bases from J, with 14 bases between. Germline V gene lookup returns CDR1 ENHRY and CDR2 SYGVKD. DNA of the CDR3: TGTGCCACCGAAGACAGGCCGAATTCACCCCTCCACTTT. Translating it yields CATEDRPNSPLHF.

The J gene is TRBJ1-1, the V gene TRBV18; TRBD1 agrees at 10 bases. V shed 6 bases and J 5 bases; nucleotides not matched to a gene: 6. This CDR3 contains 14 residues. Germline V lookup: CDR1 KGHSH, CDR2 LQKENI. The CDR3 spells CASSAGTGVTEAFF. DNA for the CDR3: TGTGCCAGCTCCGCCGGGACAGGGGTGACTGAAGCTTTCTTT.